The rows below give T cell receptor beta chains drawn from one sample of a study of cytomegalovirus exposure and HLA in healthy donors. Only in-frame clones appear in the TCRdb table, and some are missing; sequencing was by immunoSEQ multiplex PCR. The sample includes approximately 150,000 clones, 65% to 80% of them seen just once. What was sequenced was PBMCs. These receptors were obtained from a male donor in good health and CMV-seronegative. The CDR3 runs from the conserved cysteine through the conserved F or W. A D gene is named only where the DNA matches it firmly. Size values are once, few and many counts, or a class for expanded clones, and some rows have none.

d_call	j_call	v_call	clone_size	cdr3_aa	cdr3_nt
.	TRBJ1-5	TRBV19	.	CASSYVSQPQHF	TGTGCCAGTAGTTATGTGAGTCAGCCCCAGCATTTT
.	TRBJ2-3	TRBV6-1	.	CASSDFRGADTQYF	TGTGCCAGCAGTGATTTCAGAGGCGCAGATACGCAGTATTTT
TRBD1	TRBJ1-2	TRBV9	.	CASSGQGRSGYTF	TGTGCCAGCAGCGGACAGGGTCGGTCGGGCTACACCTTC
.	TRBJ1-4	TRBV5-1	.	CASSPQGRGEKLFF	TGCGCCAGCAGCCCTCAGGGGCGCGGGGAAAAACTGTTTTTT
TRBD1	TRBJ2-5	TRBV7-9	.	CSSSWGQLSNLLYQETQYF	TGTTCCAGCAGCTGGGGACAGTTAAGTAATTTGTTGTACCAAGAGACCCAGTACTTC
.	TRBJ1-5	TRBV19	.	CASSWVGGVEGNQPQHF	TGTGCCAGTAGTTGGGTAGGGGGGGTCGAGGGCAATCAGCCCCAGCATTTT
.	TRBJ1-3	TRBV5-6	.	CASSRPAVVETGNTIYF	TGTGCCAGCAGCCGTCCCGCTGTGGTGGAGACTGGAAACACCATATATTTT
TRBD2	TRBJ2-7	TRBV7-2	once	CASSFKAGGISGGYEQYF	TGTGCCAGCAGCTTCAAGGCGGGGGGGATTAGCGGGGGTTACGAGCAGTACTTC
TRBD1	TRBJ1-1	TRBV30	.	CAWSRDRHAEAFF	TGTGCCTGGAGTCGGGACAGGCACGCTGAAGCTTTCTTT
.	TRBJ1-6	TRBV7-2	.	CASSLEFRPLHF	TGTGCCAGCAGCTTAGAGTTCAGACCCCTCCACTTT
TRBD1	TRBJ2-7	TRBV5-1	.	CASSYGTGGRYEQYF	TGCGCCAGCAGCTACGGGACAGGGGGCCGGTACGAGCAGTACTTC
TRBD2	TRBJ2-7	TRBV28	.	CASSAPGTSGRSYEQYF	TGTGCCAGCAGTGCCCCCGGGACTAGCGGGAGAAGCTACGAGCAGTACTTC
TRBD2	TRBJ2-1	TRBV5-1	.	CASSFASGGFYNEQFF	TGCGCCAGCAGCTTCGCTAGCGGGGGATTTTACAATGAGCAGTTCTTC
.	TRBJ2-5	TRBV5-1	.	CASSPGETQYF	TGCGCCAGCAGCCCAGGGGAGACCCAGTACTTC
TRBD2	TRBJ2-7	TRBV29-1	few	CSVGGGGPYEQYF	TGCAGCGTTGGTGGGGGAGGGCCCTACGAGCAGTACTTC
TRBD1	TRBJ2-2	TRBV9	.	CASSDRGRGTGELFF	TGTGCCAGCAGTGACAGGGGGCGCGGCACCGGGGAGCTGTTTTTT
TRBD1	TRBJ2-1	TRBV5-1	.	CASCPGQGAGGSYNEQFF	TGCGCCAGCTGTCCGGGACAGGGGGCGGGGGGCTCCTACAATGAGCAGTTCTTC
TRBD1	TRBJ1-5	TRBV19	.	CASSGTGVRNQPQHF	TGTGCCAGTAGTGGGACAGGGGTGAGGAATCAGCCCCAGCATTTT
TRBD1	TRBJ1-1	TRBV19	.	CASAGGLSTEAFF	TGTGCCAGCGCAGGGGGCTTGAGCACTGAAGCTTTCTTT
.	TRBJ1-1	TRBV19	.	CASSSTVNTEAFF	TGTGCCAGTAGTTCGACAGTGAACACTGAAGCTTTCTTT
.	TRBJ2-1	TRBV7-2	few	CASSSGPGRGQFF	TGTGCCAGCAGCTCCGGACCCGGTCGGGGGCAGTTCTTC
.	TRBJ1-6	TRBV11-3	.	CASTGPESSYNSPLHF	TGTGCCAGCACGGGTCCGGAGAGCTCCTATAATTCACCCCTCCACTTT
TRBD1	TRBJ1-6	TRBV5-1	.	CASSLTPPWTGRNSPLHF	TGCGCCAGCAGCTTGACTCCCCCCTGGACAGGGCGGAATTCACCCCTCCACTTT
.	TRBJ2-1	TRBV9	.	CASSAPGRSSYNEQFF	TGTGCCAGCAGCGCCCCGGGGAGGTCTAGCTACAATGAGCAGTTCTTC
TRBD2	TRBJ2-1	TRBV11-2	.	CASSFVSGGAGEQFF	TGTGCCAGCAGCTTTGTTAGCGGGGGGGCAGGGGAGCAGTTCTTC
.	TRBJ1-5	TRBV28	few	CASSPPQGTDSNQPQHF	TGTGCCAGCAGTCCTCCTCAGGGGACGGATAGCAATCAGCCCCAGCATTTT
.	TRBJ2-5	TRBV7-2	few	CASSNGRGREQYF	TGTGCCAGCAGCAACGGGAGGGGGCGAGAGCAGTACTTC
TRBD1	TRBJ2-4	TRBV9	.	CASSLSPGGQGNIQYF	TGTGCCAGCAGCCTCTCTCCGGGGGGACAGGGTAACATTCAGTACTTC
.	TRBJ1-3	TRBV7-3	.	CASSRTVGNTIYF	TGTGCCAGCAGTCGAACGGTGGGAAACACCATATATTTT
TRBD1	TRBJ1-2	TRBV11-2	.	CASSFQGATNYGYTF	TGTGCCAGCAGCTTCCAGGGGGCTACCAACTATGGCTACACCTTC
TRBD1	TRBJ2-7	TRBV28	.	CASSYPGQELSEQYF	TGTGCCAGCAGTTACCCTGGACAGGAATTAAGCGAGCAGTACTTC
TRBD1	TRBJ1-5	TRBV4-1	.	CASSQDPRTGQPQHF	TGCGCCAGCAGCCAAGATCCGCGGACAGGCCAGCCCCAGCATTTT
TRBD2	TRBJ2-3	TRBV4-2	.	CASSQALAGVVDTQYF	TGTGCCAGCAGCCAGGCACTAGCGGGAGTGGTTGATACGCAGTATTTT
TRBD1	TRBJ1-4	TRBV4-1	.	CASSRGGAREKLFF	TGCGCCAGCAGCAGAGGGGGCGCGAGGGAAAAACTGTTTTTT
TRBD2	TRBJ2-7	TRBV13	.	CASSFGLADSYEQYF	TGTGCCAGCAGCTTCGGACTAGCGGATTCCTACGAGCAGTACTTC
.	TRBJ1-1	TRBV28	.	CASSFQRQAGANTEAFF	TGTGCCAGCAGTTTCCAGAGACAAGCAGGGGCGAACACTGAAGCTTTCTTT
TRBD2	TRBJ2-5	TRBV7-9	.	CASSLARGGRGETQYF	TGTGCCAGCAGCTTAGCGCGCGGGGGGCGCGGGGAGACCCAGTACTTC
.	TRBJ2-2	TRBV5-1	.	CASSSRERTPGELFF	TGCGCCAGCAGCTCGAGGGAACGGACCCCCGGGGAGCTGTTTTTT
.	TRBJ2-1	TRBV6-6	.	CASSYPSGLAYNEQFF	TGTGCCAGCAGTTACCCAAGCGGGCTGGCCTACAATGAGCAGTTCTTC
.	TRBJ1-2	TRBV9	.	CASSARQVNYGYTF	TGTGCCAGCAGTGCCCGACAGGTTAACTATGGCTACACCTTC
.	TRBJ2-7	TRBV7-9	.	CSSSSSGFSYEQYF	TGTTCCAGCAGCTCCTCAGGGTTTTCCTACGAGCAGTACTTC
.	TRBJ2-5	TRBV4-1	.	CASSPSRGGRETQYF	TGCGCCAGCAGCCCTTCGAGGGGGGGCAGAGAGACCCAGTACTTC
TRBD2	TRBJ2-3	TRBV5-1	.	CASSLAGLATDTQYF	TGCGCCAGCAGCTTGGCGGGACTAGCCACAGATACGCAGTATTTT
TRBD1	TRBJ1-5	TRBV28	few	CASIQGAGNQPQHF	TGTGCCAGCATCCAGGGGGCGGGCAATCAGCCCCAGCATTTT
TRBD1	TRBJ2-1	TRBV6-1	.	CATFPRTGSYNEQFF	TGTGCCACCTTCCCGCGGACAGGGTCCTACAATGAGCAGTTCTTC
.	TRBJ2-3	TRBV5-4	once	CASSPTSTDTQYF	TGTGCCAGCAGCCCTACTAGCACAGATACGCAGTATTTT
.	TRBJ2-5	TRBV19	.	CASSILGQQETQYF	TGTGCCAGTAGTATCCTCGGACAGCAAGAGACCCAGTACTTC
.	TRBJ2-7	TRBV7-9	.	CASSLAVSYEQYF	TGTGCCAGCAGCTTGGCAGTCTCCTACGAGCAGTACTTC
TRBD1	TRBJ1-5	TRBV5-1	.	CASSLEGAHNQPQHF	TGCGCCAGCAGCTTGGAGGGGGCCCACAATCAGCCCCAGCATTTT
.	TRBJ1-2	TRBV28	.	CASGPTGGVYGYTF	TGTGCCAGCGGCCCGACGGGGGGCGTCTATGGCTACACCTTC
.	TRBJ1-1	TRBV15	.	CATSTHAPSGEEAFF	TGTGCCACCAGCACCCACGCACCCTCAGGGGAAGAAGCTTTCTTT
TRBD2	TRBJ2-3	TRBV7-8	.	CASSPWTSGRSADTQYF	TGTGCCAGCAGCCCTTGGACTAGCGGGAGAAGTGCAGATACGCAGTATTTT
.	TRBJ1-2	TRBV4-2	few	CASSQELTNYGYTF	TGTGCCAGCAGCCAAGAACTCACTAACTATGGCTACACCTTC
.	TRBJ1-2	TRBV28	.	CASSDRAYGYTF	TGTGCCAGCAGCGACAGAGCCTATGGCTACACCTTC
TRBD1	TRBJ2-7	TRBV25-1	.	CASRGQGNYGQYF	TGTGCCAGCAGAGGACAGGGTAACTACGGGCAGTACTTC
TRBD2	TRBJ2-1	TRBV6-1	few	CASSGTSGGIDEQFF	TGTGCCAGCAGTGGGACTAGCGGGGGGATAGATGAGCAGTTCTTC
.	TRBJ1-4	TRBV28	.	CASSLGQTEKLFF	TGTGCCAGCAGTTTAGGGCAGACTGAAAAACTGTTTTTT
.	TRBJ2-3	TRBV7-9	.	CASSPYRTRRTDTQYF	TGTGCCAGCAGCCCCTACAGAACTCGACGCACAGATACGCAGTATTTT